What follows are 13 T cell receptor beta chains derived from one specimen sequenced in a study of shared clonotypes between healthy human individuals. Here immunoSEQ multiplex PCR was the method, and the copy in TCRdb shows in-frame clones only, minus some. The sample holds some 2,500,000 clones, approximately 94% seen once. Sequencing was performed on naive CD4+ T cells from PBMCs. Subset of the sample: CD45RA+ positively selected. These receptors were taken from a man younger than 30 in good health. Some clones in this sample may be carry-over from other donors' samples.

This clone was observed a single time. The V gene is TRBV12-5, the J gene TRBJ2-5; D remains ambiguous. V lost 5 bases to trimming and J lost 7 bases, with 11 bases between them. Germline CDR1 and CDR2: LGHNT and FRNRAP. The CDR3 has 12 residues. As DNA, the CDR3 is TGTGCTAGTGGTAGGCATGAAGGGACCCAGTACTTC. Translation gives CASGRHEGTQYF.

A single count supports this clone. At the DNA level, this CDR3 is encoded by other sequences in the same sample as well. The chain couples TRBV27 to TRBJ2-5; maybe TRBD1 (7 bases). Per germline, CDR1 MNHEY and CDR2 SMNVEV (reference sequence). The V gene lost 5 bases and the J gene lost 4 bases, with 14 bases spanning the gap. CDR3 length: 14 residues. Here the CDR3 DNA reads TGTGCCAGCAGTAGTCCAGGGGGGAGAGAGACCCAGTACTTC. Translated, it gives CASSSPGGRETQYF.

Only one count was recorded for this clone. The gene calls are TRBV5-1 and TRBJ1-1; perhaps TRBD1 as D (5 bases). This CDR3 has 14 residues. Germline V gene lookup returns CDR1 SGHRS and CDR2 YFSETQ. The germline V and J ends were trimmed by 3 bases and 4 bases, with 13 bases remaining between them. CDR3 region: CASSSDTRGTEAFF. The CDR3 DNA reads as TGCGCCAGCAGCTCCGATACGAGGGGCACTGAAGCTTTCTTT.

For this clone: Distinct nucleotide sequences in the sample also encode this CDR3. The rearrangement links TRBV27 to TRBJ1-1; unclear D gene. The CDR3 consists of 13 residues. Germline CDR1 is MNHEY and CDR2 is SMNVEV (reference sequence). Trimming took off 6 bases at V and 2 bases at J, with 10 bases between the two ends. The CDR3 DNA is TGTGCCAGCAGCTTCGTGGGTAACACTGAAGCTTTCTTT. Amino acids: CASSFVGNTEAFF.

The genes are TRBV7-2 and TRBJ2-5; 8 nucleotides align to TRBD2. CDR3 length: 16 residues. Germline CDR1 reads SGHTA; CDR2 reads FQGNSA. J gave up 2 bases and V 0 bases, and 5 bases lay outside the gene matches. The CDR3 DNA reads as TGTGCCAGCAGCTTAGCGAGTACTAGCGGTCAAGAGACCCAGTACTTC. As protein: CASSLASTSGQETQYF. The full variable domain, rest sourced from reference TRBV7-2 and TRBJ2-5, is GAGVSQSPSNKVTEKGKDVELRCDPISGHTALYWYRQSLGQGLEFLIYFQGNSAPDKSGLPSDRFSAERTGGSVSTLTIQRTQQEDSAVYLCASSLASTSGQETQYFGPGTRLLVL.

This clone was detected only once. The rearrangement uses TRBV19 and TRBJ1-5; D ambiguous. V lost 3 bases and J 6 bases, leaving 12 bases between the germline ends. Germline CDR1 is LNHDA and CDR2 is SQIVND (reference sequence). The CDR3 has 14 residues. CDR3 protein: CASSIQVRGQPQHF. CDR3 coding DNA: TGTGCCAGTAGTATTCAGGTGCGAGGTCAGCCCCAGCATTTT.

V is TRBV6-5 and J is TRBJ1-2; the D gene is possibly TRBD1 (5 bases). Trimming took off 6 bases at V and 8 bases at J, with 16 bases between the two ends. There are 13 residues in the CDR3. Germline V lookup: CDR1 MNHEY, CDR2 SVGAGI. The DNA for the CDR3 is TGTGCCAGCAGCCTTAAGGGACCGGGGGGCTACACCTTC. It codes for CASSLKGPGGYTF.

Only one count was recorded for this clone. The chain carries TRBV6-6 and TRBJ1-1, with unresolved D. Germline lookup yields CDR1 MNHNY and CDR2 SVGAGI (reference sequence). The length of the CDR3 is 14 residues. Trimming took off 6 bases at V and 0 bases at J, with 11 bases between the two ends. CDR3 in amino acids: CASRESAVNTEAFF. CDR3 in DNA: TGTGCCAGCAGAGAATCCGCGGTGAACACTGAAGCTTTCTTT.

The V call is TRBV18, the J call TRBJ1-4, with 8 bases matching TRBD1. The V and J ends lost 0 bases and 10 bases, in that order; junction bases with no gene match: 7. This CDR3 spans 15 amino acids. Germline assignment: CDR1 KGHSH and CDR2 LQKENI. The DNA of the CDR3 is TGTGCCAGCTCACCACCGGAGGACAGGGCGGGAAAACTGTTTTTT. Amino acids: CASSPPEDRAGKLFF.

The V gene is TRBV28, the J gene TRBJ2-7; 8 bases agree with TRBD1. This CDR3 contains 15 residues. Trimming at V came to 6 bases and at J to 3 bases, leaving 10 bases not matched to a gene. The germline gives CDR1 MDHEN, CDR2 SYDVKM. The CDR3 here is CASSQQTGDYYEQYF. The CDR3 DNA reads as TGTGCCAGCAGCCAACAGACAGGGGATTACTACGAGCAGTACTTC.

This clone has only a few counts. J is TRBJ1-2 and V is TRBV16; 11 bases line up with TRBD1. V lost 1 base, J lost 4 bases, and 5 bases stayed unmatched. This CDR3 contains 16 residues. Germline V gives CDR1 KGHSY, CDR2 FQNENV. CDR3 DNA: TGTGCCAGCAGCCAATTGGAGGACAGGGGGCCCTATGGCTACACCTTC. Translated, it gives CASSQLEDRGPYGYTF.

In DNA, the CDR3 is TGTGCCAGCAGCCTCCAGGGCGGAGACGGGCAGTACTTC. Translating gives CASSLQGGDGQYF. The chain combines TRBV7-3 with TRBJ2-7; D perhaps matches TRBD1 (5 bases). V shed 5 bases and J shed 9 bases, with 17 bases lying between them. This CDR3 is built from 13 residues. Germline assignment: CDR1 SGHTA and CDR2 FQGTGA. Filled out from reference TRBV7-3 and TRBJ2-7, the complete variable domain reads GAGVSQTPSNKVTEKGKYVELRCDPISGHTALYWYRQSLGQGPEFLIYFQGTGAADDSGLPNDRFFAVRPEGSVSTLKIQRTERGDSAVYLCASSLQGGDGQYFGPGTRLTVT.

This clone has just one count. CDR3 coding DNA: TGTGCCAGCAGCTTGGCTGGGAGTACGCAGTATTTT. This encodes CASSLAGSTQYF. The rearrangement joins TRBV5-6 to TRBJ2-3; D is possibly TRBD2 (5 bases). The germline CDR1 and CDR2 sequences are SGHDT and YYEEEE. This CDR3 is 12 amino acids long. Between the trimmed V and J ends, which lost 0 bases and 8 bases, there was a span of 7 bases.